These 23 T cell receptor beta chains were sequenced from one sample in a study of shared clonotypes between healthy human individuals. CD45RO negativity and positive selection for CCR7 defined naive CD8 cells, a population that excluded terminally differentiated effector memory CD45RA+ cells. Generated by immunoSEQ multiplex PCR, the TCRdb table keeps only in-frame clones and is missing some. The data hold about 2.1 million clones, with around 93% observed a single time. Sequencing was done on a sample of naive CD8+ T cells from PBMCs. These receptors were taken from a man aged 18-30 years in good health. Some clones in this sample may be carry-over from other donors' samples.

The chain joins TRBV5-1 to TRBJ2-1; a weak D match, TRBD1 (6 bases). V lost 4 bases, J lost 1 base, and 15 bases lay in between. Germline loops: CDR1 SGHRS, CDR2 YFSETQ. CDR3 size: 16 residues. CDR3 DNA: TGCGCCAGCAGCGTAGGCAGGGGTCGGTCCTACAATGAGCAGTTCTTC. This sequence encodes CASSVGRGRSYNEQFF.

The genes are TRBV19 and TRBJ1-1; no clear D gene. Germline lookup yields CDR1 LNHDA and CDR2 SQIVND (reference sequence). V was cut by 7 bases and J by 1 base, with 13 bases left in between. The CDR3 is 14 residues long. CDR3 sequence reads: CASTSGRWNTEAFF. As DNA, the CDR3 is TGTGCCAGTACGTCTGGACGTTGGAACACTGAAGCTTTCTTT.

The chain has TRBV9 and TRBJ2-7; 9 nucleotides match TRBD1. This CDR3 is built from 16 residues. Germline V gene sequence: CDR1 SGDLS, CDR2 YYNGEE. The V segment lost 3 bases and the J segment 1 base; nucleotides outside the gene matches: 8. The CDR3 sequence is CASSEGPGTGSYEQYF. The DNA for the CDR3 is TGTGCCAGCAGCGAGGGACCCGGGACAGGGTCCTACGAGCAGTACTTC.

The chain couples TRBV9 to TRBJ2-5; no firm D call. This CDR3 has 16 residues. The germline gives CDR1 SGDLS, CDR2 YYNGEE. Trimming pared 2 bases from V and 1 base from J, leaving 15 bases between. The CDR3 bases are TGTGCCAGCAGCGTCGGAGCCCTAAAGATCCAAGAGACCCAGTACTTC. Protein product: CASSVGALKIQETQYF.

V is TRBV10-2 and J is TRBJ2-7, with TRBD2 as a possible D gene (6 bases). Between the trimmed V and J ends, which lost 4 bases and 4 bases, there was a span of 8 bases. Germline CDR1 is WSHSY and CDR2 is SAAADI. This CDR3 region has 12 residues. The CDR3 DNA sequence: TGCGCCAGCAGTGGGGGGAGGTACGAGCAGTACTTC. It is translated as CASSGGRYEQYF.

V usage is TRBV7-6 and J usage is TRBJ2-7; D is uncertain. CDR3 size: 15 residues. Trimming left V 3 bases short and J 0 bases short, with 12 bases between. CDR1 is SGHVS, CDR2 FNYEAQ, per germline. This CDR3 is CASSLGGPSSYEQYF. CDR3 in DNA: TGTGCCAGCAGCTTGGGTGGACCGAGCTCCTACGAGCAGTACTTC.

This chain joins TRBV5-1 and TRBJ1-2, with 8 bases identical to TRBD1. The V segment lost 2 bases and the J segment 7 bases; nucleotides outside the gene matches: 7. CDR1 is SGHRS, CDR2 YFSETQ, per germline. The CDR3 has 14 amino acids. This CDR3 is CASSFAGGSGGYTF. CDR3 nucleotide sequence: TGCGCCAGCAGCTTCGCAGGGGGCTCGGGTGGCTACACCTTC.

The CDR3 bases are TGCGCCAGCAGCCAAGTAGGAGAAGGTGAGCAGTTCTTC. Translated, it gives CASSQVGEGEQFF. The genes are TRBV4-1 and TRBJ2-1; unclear D gene. The V and J ends lost 1 base and 9 bases respectively, with 10 bases between them. The CDR3 runs 13 residues. Germline CDR1 reads MGHRA; CDR2 reads YSYEKL.

CDR3 amino acids: CASSQNSREPQHF. The DNA for the CDR3 is TGTGCCAGCAGCCAAAACAGTCGTGAGCCCCAGCATTTT. This chain uses TRBV6-6 with TRBJ1-5; D is unresolved. This CDR3 spans 13 amino acids. V was clipped by 6 bases and J by 8 bases, with 14 bases between them. In germline, CDR1 is MNHNY, CDR2 SVGAGI (reference sequence).

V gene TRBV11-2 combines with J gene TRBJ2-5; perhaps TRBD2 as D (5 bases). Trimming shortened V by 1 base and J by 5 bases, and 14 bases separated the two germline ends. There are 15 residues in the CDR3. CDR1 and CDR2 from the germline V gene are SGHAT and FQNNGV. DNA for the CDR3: TGTGCCAGCAGCTTAGTGGCGAGGGCCACGGAGACCCAGTACTTC. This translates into CASSLVARATETQYF.

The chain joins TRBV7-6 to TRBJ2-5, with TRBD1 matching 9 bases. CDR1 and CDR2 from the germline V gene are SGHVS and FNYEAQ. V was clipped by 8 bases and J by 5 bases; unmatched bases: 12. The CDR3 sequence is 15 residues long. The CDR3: CASGDREVPGETQYF. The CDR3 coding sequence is TGTGCCAGCGGGGACAGGGAAGTGCCGGGGGAGACCCAGTACTTC.

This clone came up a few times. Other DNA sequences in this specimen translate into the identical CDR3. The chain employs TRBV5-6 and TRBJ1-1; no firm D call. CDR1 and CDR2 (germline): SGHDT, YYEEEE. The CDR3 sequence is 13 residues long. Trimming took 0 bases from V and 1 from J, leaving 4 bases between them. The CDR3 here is CASSLAGNTEAFF. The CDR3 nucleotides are TGTGCCAGCAGCTTGGCCGGGAACACTGAAGCTTTCTTT.

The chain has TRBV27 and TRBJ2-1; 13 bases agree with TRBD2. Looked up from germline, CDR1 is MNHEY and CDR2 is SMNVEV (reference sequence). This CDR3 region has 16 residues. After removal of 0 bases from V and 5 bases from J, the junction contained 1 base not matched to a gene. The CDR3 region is CASSLSTSGRHNEQFF. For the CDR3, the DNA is TGTGCCAGCAGTTTATCGACTAGCGGGAGGCACAATGAGCAGTTCTTC.

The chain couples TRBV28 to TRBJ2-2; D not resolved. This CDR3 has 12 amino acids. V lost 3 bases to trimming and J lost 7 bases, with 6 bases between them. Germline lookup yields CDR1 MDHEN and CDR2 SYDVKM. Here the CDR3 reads CASSLVGGELFF. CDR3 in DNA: TGTGCCAGCAGTTTGGTGGGCGGGGAGCTGTTTTTT. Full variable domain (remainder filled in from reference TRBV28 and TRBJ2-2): DVKVTQSSRYLVKRTGEKVFLECVQDMDHENMFWYRQDPGLGLRLIYFSYDVKMKEKGDIPEGYSVSREKKERFSLILESASTNQTSMYLCASSLVGGELFFGEGSRLTVL.

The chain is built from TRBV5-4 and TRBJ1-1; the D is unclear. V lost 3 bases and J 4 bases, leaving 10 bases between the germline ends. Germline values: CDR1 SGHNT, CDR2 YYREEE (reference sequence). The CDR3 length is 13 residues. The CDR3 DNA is TGTGCCAGCAGCTGGAGGGTGGGCACTGAAGCTTTCTTT. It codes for CASSWRVGTEAFF.

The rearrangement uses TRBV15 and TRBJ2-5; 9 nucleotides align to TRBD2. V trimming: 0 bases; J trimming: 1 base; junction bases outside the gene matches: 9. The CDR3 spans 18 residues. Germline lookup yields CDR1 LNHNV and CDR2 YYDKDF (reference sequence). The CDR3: CATSRDRTAAGGQETQYF. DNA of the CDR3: TGTGCCACCAGCAGAGACAGGACGGCAGCGGGGGGCCAAGAGACCCAGTACTTC.

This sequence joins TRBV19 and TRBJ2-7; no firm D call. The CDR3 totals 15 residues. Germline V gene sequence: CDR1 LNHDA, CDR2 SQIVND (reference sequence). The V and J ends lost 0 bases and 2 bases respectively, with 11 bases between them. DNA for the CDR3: TGTGCCAGTAGTATAGATTCGACTGATACCTACGAGCAGTACTTC. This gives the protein CASSIDSTDTYEQYF.

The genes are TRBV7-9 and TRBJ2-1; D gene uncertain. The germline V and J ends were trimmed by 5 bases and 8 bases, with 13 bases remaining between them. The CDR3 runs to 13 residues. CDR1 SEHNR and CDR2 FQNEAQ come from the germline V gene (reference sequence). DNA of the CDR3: TGTGCCAGCAGCCCCAGTAGTTTCGATGAGCAGTTCTTC. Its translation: CASSPSSFDEQFF. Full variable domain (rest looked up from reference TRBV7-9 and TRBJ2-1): DTGVSQNPRHKITKRGQNVTFRCDPISEHNRLYWYRQTLGQGPEFLTYFQNEAQLEKSRLLSDRFSAERPKGSFSTLEIQRTEQGDSAMYLCASSPSSFDEQFFGPGTRLTVL.

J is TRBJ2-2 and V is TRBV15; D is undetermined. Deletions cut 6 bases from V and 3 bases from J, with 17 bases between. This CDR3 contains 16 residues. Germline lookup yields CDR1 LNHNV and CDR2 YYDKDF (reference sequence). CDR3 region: CATSPTASIDTGELFF. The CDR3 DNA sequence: TGTGCCACCAGTCCGACTGCCTCAATCGACACCGGGGAGCTGTTTTTT.

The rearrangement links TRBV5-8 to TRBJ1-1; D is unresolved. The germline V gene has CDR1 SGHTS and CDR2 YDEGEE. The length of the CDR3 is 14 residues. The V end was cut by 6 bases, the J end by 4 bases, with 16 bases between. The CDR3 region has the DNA TGTGCCAGCACCTTTCACACACGGTTCACTGAAGCTTTCTTT. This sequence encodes CASTFHTRFTEAFF.

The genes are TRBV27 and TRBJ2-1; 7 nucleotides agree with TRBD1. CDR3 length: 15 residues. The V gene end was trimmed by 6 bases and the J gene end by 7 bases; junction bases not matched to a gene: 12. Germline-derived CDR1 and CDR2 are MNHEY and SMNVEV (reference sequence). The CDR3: CASRYRGQQRNEQFF. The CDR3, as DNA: TGTGCCAGCAGATACAGGGGCCAGCAGCGAAATGAGCAGTTCTTC.

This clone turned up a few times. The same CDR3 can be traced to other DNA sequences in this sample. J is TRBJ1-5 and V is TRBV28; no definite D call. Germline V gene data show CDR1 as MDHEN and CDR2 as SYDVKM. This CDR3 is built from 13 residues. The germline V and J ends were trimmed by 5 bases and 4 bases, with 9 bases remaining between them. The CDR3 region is CASSPDGNQPQHF. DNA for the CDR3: TGTGCCAGCAGTCCCGACGGTAATCAGCCCCAGCATTTT.

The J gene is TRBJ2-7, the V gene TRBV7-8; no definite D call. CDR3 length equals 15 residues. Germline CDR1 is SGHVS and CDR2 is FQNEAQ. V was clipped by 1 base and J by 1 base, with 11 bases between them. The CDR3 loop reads CASSLVGRPSYEQYF. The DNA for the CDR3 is TGTGCCAGCAGCTTAGTTGGCAGACCTTCCTACGAGCAGTACTTC.